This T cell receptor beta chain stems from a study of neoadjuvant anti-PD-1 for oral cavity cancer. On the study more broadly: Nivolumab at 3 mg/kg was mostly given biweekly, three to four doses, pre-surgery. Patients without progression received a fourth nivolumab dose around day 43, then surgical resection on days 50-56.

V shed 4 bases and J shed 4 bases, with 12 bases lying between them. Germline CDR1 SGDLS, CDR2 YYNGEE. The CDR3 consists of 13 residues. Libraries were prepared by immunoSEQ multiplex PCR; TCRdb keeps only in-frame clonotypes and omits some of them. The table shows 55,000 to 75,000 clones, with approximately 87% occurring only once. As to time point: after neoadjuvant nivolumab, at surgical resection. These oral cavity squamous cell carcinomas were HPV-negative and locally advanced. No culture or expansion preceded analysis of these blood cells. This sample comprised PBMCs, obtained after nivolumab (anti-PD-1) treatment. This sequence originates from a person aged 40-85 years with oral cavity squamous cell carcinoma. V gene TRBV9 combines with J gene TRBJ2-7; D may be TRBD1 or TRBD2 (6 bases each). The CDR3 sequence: CASSRGAGYEQYF. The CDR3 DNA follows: TGTGCCAGCAGCAGGGGGGCGGGGTACGAGCAGTACTTC.